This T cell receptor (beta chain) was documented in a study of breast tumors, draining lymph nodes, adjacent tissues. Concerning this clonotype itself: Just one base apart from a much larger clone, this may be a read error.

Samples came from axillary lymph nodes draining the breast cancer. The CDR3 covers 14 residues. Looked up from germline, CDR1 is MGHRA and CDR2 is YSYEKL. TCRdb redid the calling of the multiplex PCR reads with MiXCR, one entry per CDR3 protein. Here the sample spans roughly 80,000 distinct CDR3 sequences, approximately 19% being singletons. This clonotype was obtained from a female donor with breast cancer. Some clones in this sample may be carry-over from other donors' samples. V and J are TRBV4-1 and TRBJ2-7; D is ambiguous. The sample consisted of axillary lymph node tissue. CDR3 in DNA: TGCGCCAGCATCCAAGATCAATTAGGGTACGAGCAGTACTTC. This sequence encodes CASIQDQLGYEQYF.